This T cell receptor (beta chain) is from a study of blood T cell repertoires in COVID-19 (dated by TCRdb to 2018 to 2020). For the wider study: The collaborator samples originated in the United States, Italy and Spain and spanned the acute and convalescent phases of COVID-19. The material from the prospective study consisted of cDNA or gDNA derived from T cells, B-cell-depleted T cells, or PBMCs. Subjects who had been exposed to COVID-19, were actively infected with it, or had recovered from it provided the deeply sampled blood TCRbeta repertoires that made up the dataset. The repertoires were released in a freely available public database meant as a resource for research on the immune response to SARS-CoV-2. The samples were drawn from two sources: the first 160 participants of the ongoing ImmuneRACE study, and some 1,300 subjects contributed by 6 global collaborators. A de-identified subject ID, COVID-19 status, age in years and sex were almost always included in the sample metadata. Where available, HLA class I and class II types were obtained from metadata supplied by the sample provider rather than from assay-based typing. Results the study describes overall, beyond this receptor: The amount of clinical and demographic metadata varied by source and participant and was provided uncurated.

TCRbeta CDR3 regions were amplified from genomic DNA using the immunoSEQ Assay, a bias-controlled multiplex PCR. The authors' analysis ran thus. Nucleated cell counts per sample were estimated from amplification of reference gene primers within the assay. To quantify the absolute abundance of each unique TCRbeta CDR3 rearrangement, sequence reads were collapsed and filtered. For each sample, productive Simpson clonality was calculated by taking the square root of Simpson's diversity index across productive rearrangements. Held by TCRdb, this immuneACCESS table contains in-frame sequences only and omits some clones. Under half of the omission traces to an unresolved V gene where checked; the cause of the rest is unknown. The V and J calls and clone size come from that table; D and trimming were worked out from the DNA. Recorded for this sample are some 340,000 clones; 90% of them occurred a single time. Almost 4% of the sample is held by the ten biggest clonotypes.

The CDR1 and CDR2 encoded by the germline V gene are SNHLY and FYNNEI. Trimming accounts for 6 bases at V and 6 bases at J, while the number of junction bases matched to no gene is 7. The CDR3 runs 13 residues from the cysteine to the phenylalanine. This entry keeps only the CDR3 DNA: 39 bases, framed from base 1. Enrolling through a virtual design, the prospective study's participants ranged in age from roughly 18 to 89 years and lived across about two dozen United States geographic areas. In the prospective study, participants were assigned to cohorts based on the clinical history participants reported in a screening survey and a study questionnaire. A participant counted as exposed if, within 2 weeks of entering the study, that participant had been in contact with someone who had a PCR-confirmed or clinician-diagnosed COVID-19 case. In the prospective study, mobile phlebotomists collected whole blood, serum and a nasopharyngeal or oropharyngeal swab from each participant. Over a roughly 2-month period, participants in the prospective study had the option of providing additional blood draws and questionnaires. Before DNA extraction, prospective study blood samples were shipped either frozen or at room temperature.

Concerning this clone itself: No antigen is known for it. Per-base qualities were not stored, and no clone one base away is much larger.

The TCR originated in a woman aged 25-40 years who had been exposed to COVID-19. Input material: PBMCs or T cells enriched from blood (not recorded which). This chain joins TRBV2 to TRBJ1-2; TRBD1 agrees with 7 junctional bases. Read as DNA, the sequence is TGTGCCAGCAGAGACGACAGGGATAATGGCTACACCTTC. Translated, it gives CASRDDRDNGYTF.